One and the same sample provided the 32 T cell receptor beta chains below, sequenced in a study of CD8+ T cells in alopecia areata (dated by TCRdb to between 2017 and 2018). Library preparation employed the immunoSEQ multiplex PCR assay. For TCR sequencing, RNA was extracted from every sample and reverse transcribed into cDNA to serve as template. As stored in TCRdb, this immuneACCESS dataset retains in-frame rearrangements with V and J assigned. A fraction of the clones does not appear; measured against another copy, unresolved V genes explain less than half of the discrepancy, and the remainder lacks a known reason. Present in this sample are over 85,000 clones, 40% to 45% of which were seen just once. The ten top clones hold about 0.79% of the sample. Sequencing input: CD4+ T cells sorted from blood. The receptor source for this set is a human donor with alopecia areata.

Remarks on this clone: The junction and the germline gene differ at one end; a read error may be behind it. V is TRBV9 and J is TRBJ2-1; no clear D gene. This CDR3 is 16 amino acids long. Germline lookup yields CDR1 SGDLS and CDR2 YYNGEE. CDR3 amino acids: CASSVLDNPYYNERFF. CDR3 DNA sequence: TGTGCCAGCAGCGTATTAGACAACCCGTACTACAATGAGCGGTTCTTC.

The chain couples TRBV5-1 to TRBJ2-3; D call uncertain. This CDR3 has 12 amino acids. The V end lost 0 bases, the J end lost 4 bases, and 3 bases lay between the germline ends. Germline V CDR1 and CDR2: SGHRS, YFSETQ. CDR3 sequence: CASSLGADTQYF. In nucleotides, the CDR3 is TGCGCCAGCAGCTTGGGAGCAGATACGCAGTATTTT.

The chain employs TRBV9 and TRBJ2-7; D gene uncertain. Germline CDR1 and CDR2: SGDLS and YYNGEE. CDR3 length equals 15 residues. V dropped 0 bases and J dropped 4 bases, with 14 bases sitting between them. CDR3 in DNA: TGTGCCAGCAGCGTAGGACCGGACGCTGATTACGAGCAGTACTTC. Amino acids: CASSVGPDADYEQYF.

As to this clone: The junction differs from germline at one of its ends, possibly a read error. This chain links TRBV30 with TRBJ1-1, with D unclear. Germline V gene data show CDR1 as GTSNPN and CDR2 as SVGIG (reference sequence). This CDR3 contains 12 residues. The CDR3 loop is CARRKMNTEAFF. As DNA, the CDR3 is TGTGCCAGGAGAAAGATGAACACTGAAGCTTTCTTT. The variable domain in full, completed from reference TRBV30 and TRBJ1-1, reads SQTIHQWPATLVQPVGSPLSLECTVEGTSNPNLYWYRQAAGRGLQLLFYSVGIGQISSEVPQNLSASRPQDRQFILSSKKLLLSDSGFYLCARRKMNTEAFFGQGTRLTVV.

The CDR3 protein is CAWSGQGGKNQETQYF. The CDR3 coding sequence is TGTGCCTGGAGTGGACAGGGCGGGAAGAACCAAGAGACCCAGTACTTC. This rearrangement joins TRBV30 to TRBJ2-5, with a weak D call TRBD1 (7 bases). CDR3 size: 16 residues. V was cut by 1 base and J by 0 bases, with 15 bases left in between. Per germline, CDR1 GTSNPN and CDR2 SVGIG (reference sequence).

As for this clone: Other DNA sequences of this sample code for an identical CDR3. The V and J genes are TRBV29-1 and TRBJ2-5; the match to TRBD1 covers 9 bases. Germline V gene lookup returns CDR1 SQVTM and CDR2 ANQGSEA. The CDR3 is 12 residues long. With 7 bases clipped from V and 3 bases from J, the junction kept 3 bases outside the gene matches. The CDR3 DNA follows: TGCAGCGCCCGGACAGGGGAAGAGACCCAGTACTTC. The encoded protein is CSARTGEETQYF.

V and J are TRBV29-1 and TRBJ2-2; 7 nucleotides agree with TRBD1. V was clipped by 1 base and J by 5 bases; unmatched bases: 4. The germline gives CDR1 SQVTM, CDR2 ANQGSEA. The CDR3 totals 14 residues. Here the CDR3 DNA reads TGCAGCGTTGAAGGTCAGGGGGTAACCGGGGAGCTGTTTTTT. This gives the protein CSVEGQGVTGELFF.

V and J are TRBV30 and TRBJ2-7; D might be TRBD2 (6 bases). The CDR3 is made up of 12 amino acids. From germline, CDR1 is GTSNPN and CDR2 SVGIG (reference sequence). With 0 bases removed from V and 4 bases from J, the gap between germline ends came to 7 bases. The CDR3 reads CAWSVGGYEQYF. The CDR3 DNA follows: TGTGCCTGGAGTGTGGGGGGTTACGAGCAGTACTTC.

This chain links TRBV11-2 with TRBJ2-2, with D possibly TRBD1 on 6 matching bases. Per germline, CDR1 SGHAT and CDR2 FQNNGV. The CDR3 totals 16 residues. Trimming pared 5 bases from V and 1 base from J, leaving 14 bases between. The CDR3 loop is CASSPNRVRNTGELFF. The CDR3 DNA reads TGTGCCAGCAGCCCTAACAGGGTGAGGAACACCGGGGAGCTGTTTTTT.

This clone has more than one count but fewer than ten. The chain couples TRBV28 to TRBJ2-7, with TRBD2 as a possible D gene (5 bases). The length of the CDR3 is 15 residues. Germline CDR1 and CDR2: MDHEN and SYDVKM. V lost 6 bases and J lost 1, with 16 bases in between. The CDR3 region has the DNA TGTGCCAGCAGGGGTGCTTTCAGGAGGTCCTACGAGCAGTACTTC. Translation gives CASRGAFRRSYEQYF.

The rearrangement links TRBV6-6 to TRBJ2-5; a weak D match, TRBD1 (5 bases). Trimming stripped 2 bases from V and 3 bases from J, with 7 bases between. From germline, CDR1 is MNHNY and CDR2 SVGAGI (reference sequence). The CDR3 contains 13 residues. The CDR3 sequence is CASSYDSKETQYF. The CDR3 DNA reads TGTGCCAGCAGTTACGACAGTAAAGAGACCCAGTACTTC.

This chain uses TRBV2 with TRBJ2-5; D is perhaps TRBD1 (5 bases). CDR3 length: 14 residues. V lost 6 bases, J lost 1 base, and 12 bases lay in between. From germline, CDR1 is SNHLY and CDR2 FYNNEI. CDR3 protein: CASSMTTAQETQYF. CDR3 sequence (DNA): TGTGCCAGCAGCATGACGACAGCCCAAGAGACCCAGTACTTC.

The chain employs TRBV2 and TRBJ2-1; tentatively, D is TRBD1 or TRBD2 (6 bases each). The V end lost 6 bases, the J end lost 6 bases, and 12 bases lay between the germline ends. The CDR3 is 13 amino acids. Germline values: CDR1 SNHLY, CDR2 FYNNEI. This CDR3 reads CASRRDTGNEQFF. The CDR3, as DNA: TGTGCCAGCAGGCGGGACACCGGCAATGAGCAGTTCTTC.

The rearrangement uses TRBV6-4 and TRBJ2-1; TRBD1 agrees at 8 bases. Germline lookup yields CDR1 MRHNA and CDR2 SNTAGT. The CDR3 runs 13 residues. V gave up 0 bases and J gave up 15 bases; unmatched junction bases: 7. As DNA, the CDR3 is TGTGCCAGCAGTGACTCAGAAGGACAGGGCCTGTTCTTC. It specifies CASSDSEGQGLFF.

The CDR3 nucleotides read TGTGCCACCAGCCTACGACTAGATGAGCAGTTCTTC. Translated: CATSLRLDEQFF. The V call is TRBV15, the J call TRBJ2-1, with D possibly TRBD2 on 6 matching bases. Germline CDR1 reads LNHNV; CDR2 reads YYDKDF (reference sequence). V lost 5 bases and J lost 8, with 10 bases in between. This CDR3 spans 12 amino acids.

This clone was detected a few times. V usage is TRBV28 and J usage is TRBJ1-1; 8 bases are shared with TRBD1. CDR1 and CDR2 from the germline V gene are MDHEN and SYDVKM. This CDR3 has 15 amino acids. V was clipped by 6 bases and J by 1 base; unmatched bases: 7. CDR3 sequence reads: CASRPAGTGNTEAFF. In DNA, the CDR3 is TGTGCCAGCAGACCCGCGGGGACAGGGAACACTGAAGCTTTCTTT. The variable domain in full, with the rest retrieved from reference TRBV28 and TRBJ1-1, is DVKVTQSSRYLVKRTGEKVFLECVQDMDHENMFWYRQDPGLGLRLIYFSYDVKMKEKGDIPEGYSVSREKKERFSLILESASTNQTSMYLCASRPAGTGNTEAFFGQGTRLTVV.

The CDR3 region has the DNA TGTGCCAGCAGCTTAAGAGCGGGGGGCACCGGGGAGCTGTTTTTT. It codes for CASSLRAGGTGELFF. V gene TRBV7-8 combines with J gene TRBJ2-2; TRBD2 matches at 9 bases. Trimming removed 2 bases from V and 4 bases from J; junction bases left unmatched: 2. Germline CDR1 SGHVS, CDR2 FQNEAQ. The CDR3 contains 15 residues.

CDR3 loop: CAWSAQGWLGTEAFF. Written as DNA, the CDR3 is TGTGCCTGGAGCGCACAGGGATGGTTGGGCACTGAAGCTTTCTTT. This chain joins TRBV30 and TRBJ1-1; a possible D gene is TRBD1 (6 bases). Germline lookup yields CDR1 GTSNPN and CDR2 SVGIG (reference sequence). V gave up 3 bases and J gave up 4 bases, with 18 bases separating them. This CDR3 spans 15 amino acids.

The V and J genes are TRBV7-2 and TRBJ2-5; TRBD2 agrees at 7 bases. The V gene's germline CDR1 is SGHTA and CDR2 FQGNSA. The CDR3 extends over 14 amino acids. The trim removed 5 bases at V and 1 base at J, leaving 4 bases unmatched. The CDR3 nucleotides read TGTGCCAGCAGCCCGGGGGGAACCCAAGAGACCCAGTACTTC. The encoded protein is CASSPGGTQETQYF.

The chain is built from TRBV5-1 and TRBJ2-1; TRBD1 might be the D (6 bases). The germline V gene has CDR1 SGHRS and CDR2 YFSETQ. V gave up 2 bases and J gave up 5 bases, with 8 bases separating them. The CDR3 contains 13 residues. CDR3 nucleotide sequence: TGCGCCAGCAGCTTACAGGGTAACAATGAGCAGTTCTTC. Its translation: CASSLQGNNEQFF.

The table lists this clone with a count of one. The chain uses TRBV11-3 and TRBJ2-3; 7 nucleotides line up with TRBD2. Germline V gives CDR1 SGHNT, CDR2 YENEEA. This CDR3 has 17 amino acids. V shed 1 base and J 0 bases; nucleotides not matched to a gene: 7. CDR3 residues: CASSLGGGDLSTDTQYF. DNA for the CDR3: TGTGCCAGCAGCTTAGGCGGGGGAGACCTAAGCACAGATACGCAGTATTTT. The full variable domain, with the rest looked up from reference TRBV11-3 and TRBJ2-3, is EAGVVQSPRYKIIEKKQPVAFWCNPISGHNTLYWYLQNLGQGPELLIRYENEEAVDDSQLPKDRFSAERLKGVDSTLKIQPAELGDSAVYLCASSLGGGDLSTDTQYFGPGTRLTVL.

This clone came up a few times. The rearrangement links TRBV6-6 to TRBJ2-6; D is unclear. There are 14 residues in the CDR3. The V gene's germline CDR1 is MNHNY and CDR2 SVGAGI (reference sequence). V lost 10 bases and J lost 0, with 10 bases in between. The CDR3 spells CAISHSSGANVLTF. The CDR3 region has the DNA TGTGCCATCAGCCATAGCTCTGGGGCCAACGTCCTGACTTTC.

V is TRBV14 and J is TRBJ2-5; D is ambiguous. This CDR3 contains 13 residues. V was cut by 4 bases and J by 5 bases, with 11 bases left in between. Germline V gives CDR1 SGHDN, CDR2 FVKESK. Here the CDR3 reads CASSRPDLETQYF. The DNA of the CDR3 is TGTGCCAGCAGCCGTCCGGACCTGGAGACCCAGTACTTC.

Only a few counts were recorded for this clone. The V gene is TRBV28, the J gene TRBJ2-7; the D gene is possibly TRBD2 (5 bases). CDR1 MDHEN and CDR2 SYDVKM come from the germline V gene. The CDR3 loop spans 14 amino acids. V lost 8 bases to trimming and J lost 2 bases, with 16 bases between them. The CDR3 is CASFTHRGTYEQYF. In DNA, the CDR3 is TGTGCCAGCTTTACCCACCGGGGAACCTACGAGCAGTACTTC.

A few counts support this clone. The rearrangement links TRBV30 to TRBJ2-2, with D tentatively TRBD1 (7 bases). Germline V gene lookup returns CDR1 GTSNPN and CDR2 SVGIG (reference sequence). Trimming took 8 bases from V and 1 from J, leaving 20 bases between them. CDR3 length equals 16 residues. This CDR3 reads CAHTRGTAGNTGELFF. The CDR3 nucleotides read TGTGCCCACACAAGGGGGACAGCGGGGAACACCGGGGAGCTGTTTTTT.

The chain joins TRBV7-8 to TRBJ2-7; TRBD1 aligns across 9 bases. The DNA end favors TRBJ2-1, so the J call may be wrong. This CDR3 spans 14 amino acids. Germline values: CDR1 SGHVS, CDR2 FQNEAQ. The CDR3 here is CASSLGTGEREQFF. In DNA, the CDR3 is TGTGCCAGCAGCTTAGGGACAGGGGAGAGGGAGCAGTTCTTC.

The chain combines TRBV28 with TRBJ2-5; TRBD1 matches at 9 bases. Per germline, CDR1 MDHEN and CDR2 SYDVKM. J lost 5 bases, V lost 6 bases, and 7 bases had no gene match. The CDR3 contains 14 residues. This CDR3 reads CASSSTGGWETQYF. Here the CDR3 DNA reads TGTGCCAGCAGCTCTACAGGGGGCTGGGAGACCCAGTACTTC.

This clone was detected only a few times. The chain joins TRBV29-1 to TRBJ2-7; D call uncertain. Germline loops: CDR1 SQVTM, CDR2 ANQGSEA. The CDR3 is 13 amino acids. The V end was cut by 4 bases, the J end by 4 bases, with 14 bases between. The CDR3: CSVVPGNLYEQYF. For the CDR3, the DNA is TGCAGCGTTGTCCCAGGAAACCTTTACGAGCAGTACTTC.

This CDR3 is CSVDRGTNEKLFF. In nucleotides, the CDR3 is TGCAGCGTTGATCGGGGGACTAATGAAAAACTGTTTTTT. The chain carries TRBV29-1 and TRBJ1-4; D may be TRBD1 (5 bases). With 3 bases removed from V and 2 bases from J, the gap between germline ends came to 7 bases. Germline-derived CDR1 and CDR2 are SQVTM and ANQGSEA. The CDR3 totals 13 residues.

The chain recombines TRBV30 with TRBJ2-2, with D maybe TRBD1 (6 bases). The V end was cut by 4 bases, the J end by 1 base, with 7 bases between. Germline assignment: CDR1 GTSNPN and CDR2 SVGIG (reference sequence). This CDR3 spans 13 amino acids. DNA for the CDR3: TGTGCCTGGAAACAGGGGAACACCGGGGAGCTGTTTTTT. Encoded protein: CAWKQGNTGELFF.

This chain links TRBV5-1 with TRBJ2-3; unclear D gene. CDR1 and CDR2 from the germline V gene are SGHRS and YFSETQ. This CDR3 comprises 15 residues. The germline V and J ends were trimmed by 2 bases and 2 bases, with 12 bases remaining between them. The CDR3 loop is CASSLPGPTTDTQYF. CDR3 coding DNA: TGCGCCAGCAGCTTACCCGGACCGACCACAGATACGCAGTATTTT.

The chain combines TRBV7-2 with TRBJ2-5; 12 nucleotides match TRBD2. CDR1 and CDR2 from the germline V gene are SGHTA and FQGNSA. V lost 5 bases to trimming and J lost 3 bases; unmatched junction nucleotides: 4. The CDR3 extends over 15 amino acids. Here the CDR3 DNA reads TGTGCCAGCAGCCCTAGGACTAGCGGGGAAGAGACCCAGTACTTC. Translating gives CASSPRTSGEETQYF.